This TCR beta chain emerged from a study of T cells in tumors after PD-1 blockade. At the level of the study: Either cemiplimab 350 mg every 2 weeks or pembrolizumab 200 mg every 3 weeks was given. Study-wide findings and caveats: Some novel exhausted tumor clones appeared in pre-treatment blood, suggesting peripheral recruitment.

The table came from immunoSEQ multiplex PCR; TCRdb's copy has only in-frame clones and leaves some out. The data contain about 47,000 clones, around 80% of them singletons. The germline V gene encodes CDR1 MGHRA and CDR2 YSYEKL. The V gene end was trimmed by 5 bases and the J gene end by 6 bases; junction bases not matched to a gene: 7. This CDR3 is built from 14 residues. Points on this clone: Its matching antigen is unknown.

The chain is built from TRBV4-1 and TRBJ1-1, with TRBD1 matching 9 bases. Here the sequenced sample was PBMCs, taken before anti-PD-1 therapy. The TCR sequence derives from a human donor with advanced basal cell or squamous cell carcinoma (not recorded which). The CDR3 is CASSGPGTGSEAFF. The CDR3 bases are TGCGCCAGCAGCGGCCCCGGGACAGGGTCTGAAGCTTTCTTT.